This TCR beta chain derives from a study of blood T cell repertoires in COVID-19. The overall study: Italy, Spain and the United States were the sources of the convalescent and acute COVID-19 samples. T cells, B-cell-depleted T cells, or PBMCs supplied cDNA or gDNA.

There are 14 residues in the CDR3. J was trimmed by 4 bases and V by 1 base; bases with no gene match: 2. CDR1 SEHNR and CDR2 FQNEAQ come from the germline V gene (reference sequence). Under the authors' procedure: Reference gene primers were amplified, and this amplification served to estimate nucleated cell counts. Clones were sequenced by immunoSEQ multiplex PCR, and TCRdb holds only the in-frame ones, with some missing. Clone size and V and J calls were adopted from that table, with D and trimming inferred from the DNA. Of 84,000 or so clones in the sample, around 80% were seen once. What was sequenced was peripheral blood. The clonotype was recovered from a middle-aged woman with active or convalescent COVID-19. The J gene is TRBJ2-3, the V gene TRBV7-9; 7 bases match TRBD1. This chain's CDR3 is CASSLGTGSDTQYF. The CDR3 DNA follows: TGTGCCAGCAGCTTAGGGACAGGATCAGATACGCAGTATTTT. Full variable domain (remainder filled in from reference TRBV7-9 and TRBJ2-3): DTGVSQNPRHKITKRGQNVTFRCDPISEHNRLYWYRQTLGQGPEFLTYFQNEAQLEKSRLLSDRFSAERPKGSFSTLEIQRTEQGDSAMYLCASSLGTGSDTQYFGPGTRLTVL.